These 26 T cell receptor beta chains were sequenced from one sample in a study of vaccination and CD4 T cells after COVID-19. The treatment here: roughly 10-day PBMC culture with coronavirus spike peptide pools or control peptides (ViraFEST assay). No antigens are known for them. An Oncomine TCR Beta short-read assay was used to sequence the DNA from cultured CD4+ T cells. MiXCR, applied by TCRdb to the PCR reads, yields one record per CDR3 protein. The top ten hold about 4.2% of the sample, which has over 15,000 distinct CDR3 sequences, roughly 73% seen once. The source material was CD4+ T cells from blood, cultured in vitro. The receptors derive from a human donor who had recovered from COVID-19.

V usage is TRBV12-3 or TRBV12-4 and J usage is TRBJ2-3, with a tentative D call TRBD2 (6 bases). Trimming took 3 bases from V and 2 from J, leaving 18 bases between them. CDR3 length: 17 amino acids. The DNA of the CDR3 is TGTGCCAGCAGTTTGAGGAGGGGCTCGGTTCTCACAGATACGCAGTATTTT. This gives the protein CASSLRRGSVLTDTQYF.

The chain's CDR3 is CSASGGNQPQHF. CDR3 DNA sequence: TGCAGTGCTAGCGGCGGCAATCAGCCCCAGCATTTT. V and J are TRBV20-1 and TRBJ1-5; D remains unclear. The CDR3 contains 12 residues. CDR1 is DFQATT, CDR2 SNEGSKA, per germline (reference sequence). V lost 3 bases, J lost 2 bases, and 5 bases lay in between.

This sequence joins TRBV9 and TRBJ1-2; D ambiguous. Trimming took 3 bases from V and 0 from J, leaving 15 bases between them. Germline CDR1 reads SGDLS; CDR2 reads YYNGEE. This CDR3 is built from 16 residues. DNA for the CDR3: TGTGCCAGCAGCGCTCCGACGCGGGGAGCTAACTATGGCTACACCTTC. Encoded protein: CASSAPTRGANYGYTF. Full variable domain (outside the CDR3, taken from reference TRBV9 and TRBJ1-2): DSGVTQTPKHLITATGQRVTLRCSPRSGDLSVYWYQQSLDQGLQFLIQYYNGEERAKGNILERFSAQQFPDLHSELNLSSLELGDSALYFCASSAPTRGANYGYTFGSGTRLTVV.

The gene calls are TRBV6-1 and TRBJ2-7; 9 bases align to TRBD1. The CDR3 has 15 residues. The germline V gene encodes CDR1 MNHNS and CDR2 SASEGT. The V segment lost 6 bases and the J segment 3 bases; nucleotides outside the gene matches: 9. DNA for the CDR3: TGTGCCAGCAGCCGCCCGGGACAGGGAGACTACGAGCAGTACTTC. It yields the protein CASSRPGQGDYEQYF.

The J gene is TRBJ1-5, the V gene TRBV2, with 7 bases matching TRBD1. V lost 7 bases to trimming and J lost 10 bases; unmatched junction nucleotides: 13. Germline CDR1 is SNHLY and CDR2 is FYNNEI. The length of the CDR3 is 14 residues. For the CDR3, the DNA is TGTGCCAGCACCAATTGGACAGGTCTTGATCCCCAGCATTTT. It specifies CASTNWTGLDPQHF.

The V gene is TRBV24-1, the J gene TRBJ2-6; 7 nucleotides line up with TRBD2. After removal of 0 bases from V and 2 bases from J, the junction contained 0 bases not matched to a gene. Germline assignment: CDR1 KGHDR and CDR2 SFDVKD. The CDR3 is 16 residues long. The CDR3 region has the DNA TGTGCCACCAGTGATTTGGGGGGGGCTGGGGCCAACGTCCTGACTTTC. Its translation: CATSDLGGAGANVLTF.

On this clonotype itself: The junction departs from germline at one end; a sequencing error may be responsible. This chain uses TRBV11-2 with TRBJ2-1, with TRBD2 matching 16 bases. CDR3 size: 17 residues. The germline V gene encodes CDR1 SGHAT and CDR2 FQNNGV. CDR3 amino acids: CASSLDSSGLAGGPRDF. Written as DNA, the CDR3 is TGTGCCAGCAGCTTAGATTCCTCGGGACTAGCGGGAGGGCCTCGTGACTTC.

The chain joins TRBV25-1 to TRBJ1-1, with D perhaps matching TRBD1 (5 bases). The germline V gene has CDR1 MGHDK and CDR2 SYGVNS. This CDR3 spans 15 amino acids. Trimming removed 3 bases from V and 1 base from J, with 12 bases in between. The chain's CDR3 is CASSDPGRPNTEAFF. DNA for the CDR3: TGTGCCAGCAGTGACCCGGGACGCCCGAACACTGAAGCTTTCTTT.

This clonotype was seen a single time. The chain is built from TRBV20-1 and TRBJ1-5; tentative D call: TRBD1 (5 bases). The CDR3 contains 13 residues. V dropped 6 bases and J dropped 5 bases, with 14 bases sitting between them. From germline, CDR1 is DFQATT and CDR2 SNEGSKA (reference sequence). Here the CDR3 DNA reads TGCAGTGCCAGGTGGCCAGGGTATCAGCCCCAGCATTTT. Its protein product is CSARWPGYQPQHF.

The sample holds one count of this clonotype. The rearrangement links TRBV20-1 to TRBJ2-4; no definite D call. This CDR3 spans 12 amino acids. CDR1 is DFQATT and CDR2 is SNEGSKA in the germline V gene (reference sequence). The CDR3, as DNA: TGCAGGTTCGCATCAGGCAAAAACATTCAGTACTTC. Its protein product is CRFASGKNIQYF.

CDR3 region: CASSRYGSGRNQPQHF. CDR3 DNA: TGTGCCAGCAGCAGATACGGCTCGGGGCGCAATCAGCCCCAGCATTTT. This chain joins TRBV6-1 and TRBJ1-5; possible D gene TRBD1, 5 bases. This CDR3 is 16 amino acids long. Trimming left V 6 bases short and J 2 bases short, with 17 bases between. Per the germline V gene, CDR1 is MNHNS and CDR2 is SASEGT.

The CDR3 DNA follows: TGTGCCAGCACCTCAAGGGGGAGGTGGACAGGACACTATGGCTACACCTTC. Its translation is CASTSRGRWTGHYGYTF. The rearrangement joins TRBV12-3 or TRBV12-4 to TRBJ1-2; 7 bases map to TRBD1. V lost 7 bases and J lost 3; bases outside the gene matches: 17. The CDR3 is made up of 17 amino acids.

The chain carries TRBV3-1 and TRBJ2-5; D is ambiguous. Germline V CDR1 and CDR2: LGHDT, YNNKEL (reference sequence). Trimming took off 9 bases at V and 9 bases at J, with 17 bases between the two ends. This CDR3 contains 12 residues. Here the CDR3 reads CASTTRPAAQYF. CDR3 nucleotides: TGTGCCAGTACGACACGACCGGCGGCCCAGTACTTC.

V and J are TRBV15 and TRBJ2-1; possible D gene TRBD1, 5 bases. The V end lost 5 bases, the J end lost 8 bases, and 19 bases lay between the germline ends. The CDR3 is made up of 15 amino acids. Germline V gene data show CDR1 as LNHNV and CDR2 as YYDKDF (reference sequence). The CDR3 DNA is TGTGCCACCAGCTTGTCGTCCGGCGGACAACATGAGCAGTTCTTC. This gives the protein CATSLSSGGQHEQFF.

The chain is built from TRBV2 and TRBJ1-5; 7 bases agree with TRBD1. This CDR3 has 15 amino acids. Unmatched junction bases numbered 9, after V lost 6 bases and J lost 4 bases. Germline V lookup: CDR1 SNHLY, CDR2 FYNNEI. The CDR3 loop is CASREKTTGNQPQHF. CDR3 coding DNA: TGTGCCAGCAGAGAAAAAACGACAGGGAATCAGCCCCAGCATTTT.

The CDR3 DNA follows: TGTGCCAGCAGACCAGGAAATCACGGAGAAGCTTTCTTT. This encodes CASRPGNHGEAFF. This sequence joins TRBV6-1 and TRBJ1-1; D not certain. The CDR3 totals 13 residues. V dropped 6 bases and J dropped 8 bases, with 16 bases sitting between them. The germline V gene has CDR1 MNHNS and CDR2 SASEGT.

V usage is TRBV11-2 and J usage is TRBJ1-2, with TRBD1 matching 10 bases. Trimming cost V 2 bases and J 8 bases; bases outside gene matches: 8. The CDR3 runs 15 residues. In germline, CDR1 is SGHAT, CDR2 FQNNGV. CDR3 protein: CASSLMRQGAEGYTF. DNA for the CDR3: TGTGCCAGCAGCTTAATGAGACAGGGGGCTGAAGGCTACACCTTC.

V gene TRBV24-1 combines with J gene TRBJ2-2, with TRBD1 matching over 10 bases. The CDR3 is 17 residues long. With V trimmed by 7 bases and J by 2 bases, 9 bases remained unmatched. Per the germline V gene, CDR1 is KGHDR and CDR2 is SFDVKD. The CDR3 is CATSWTGGRGNTGELFF. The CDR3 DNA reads TGTGCCACCAGCTGGACAGGGGGAAGAGGAAACACCGGGGAGCTGTTTTTT.

DNA for the CDR3: TGTGCCAGCAGTTGGGGCAGCCGCTATGGCTACACCTTC. It is translated as CASSWGSRYGYTF. V usage is TRBV28 and J usage is TRBJ1-2, with TRBD1 as a possible D gene (5 bases). There are 13 residues in the CDR3. Germline CDR1 is MDHEN and CDR2 is SYDVKM. Trimming took 4 bases from V and 4 from J, leaving 10 bases between them.

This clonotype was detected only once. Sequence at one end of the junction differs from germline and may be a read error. CDR3 protein: CGASRGGNQPQHF. As DNA, the CDR3 is TGCGGTGCTAGTAGGGGGGGCAATCAGCCCCAGCATTTT. This chain links TRBV20-1 with TRBJ1-5, with a tentative D call TRBD1 (6 bases). The germline V gene encodes CDR1 DFQATT and CDR2 SNEGSKA (reference sequence). CDR3 length: 13 amino acids.

CDR3 protein: CASSLRDRASAGELFF. The CDR3 DNA reads TGTGCCAGCTCCCTGCGGGACAGGGCCTCCGCCGGGGAGCTGTTTTTT. This sequence joins TRBV7-3 and TRBJ2-2; 9 positions match TRBD1. CDR1 SGHTA and CDR2 FQGTGA come from the germline V gene. The CDR3 has 16 amino acids. Losses at the gene ends were 8 bases for V and 6 bases for J; bases not matched to a gene: 13.

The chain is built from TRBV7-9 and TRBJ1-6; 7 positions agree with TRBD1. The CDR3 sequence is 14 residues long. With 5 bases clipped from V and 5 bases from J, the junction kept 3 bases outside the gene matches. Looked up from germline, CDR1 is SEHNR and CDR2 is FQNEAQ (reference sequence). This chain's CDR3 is CASSRGQNNSPLHF. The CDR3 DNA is TGTGCCAGCAGCCGGGGACAGAATAATTCACCCCTCCACTTT.

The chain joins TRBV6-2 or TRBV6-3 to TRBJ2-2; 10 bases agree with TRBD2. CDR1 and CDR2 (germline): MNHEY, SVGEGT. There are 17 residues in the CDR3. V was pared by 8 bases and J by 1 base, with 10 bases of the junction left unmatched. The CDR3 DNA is TGTGCCAGCGGAGATCCGACTAGCGGGCAGAACACCGGGGAGCTGTTTTTT. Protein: CASGDPTSGQNTGELFF.

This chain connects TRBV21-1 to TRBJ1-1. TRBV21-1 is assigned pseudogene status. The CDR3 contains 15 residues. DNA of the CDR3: TGTGCCAGCAGCAAAGGGGGTTACCCGAACACTGAAGCTTTCTTT. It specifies CASSKGGYPNTEAFF.

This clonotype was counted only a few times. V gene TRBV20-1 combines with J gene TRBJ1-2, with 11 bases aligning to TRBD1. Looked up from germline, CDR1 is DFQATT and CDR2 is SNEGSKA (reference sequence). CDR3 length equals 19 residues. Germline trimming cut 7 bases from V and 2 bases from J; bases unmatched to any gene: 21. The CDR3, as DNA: TGCAGTGTTGGGAACGGAAAATTCGGACAGGGGGCCGGGAACTATGGCTACACCTTC. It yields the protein CSVGNGKFGQGAGNYGYTF.

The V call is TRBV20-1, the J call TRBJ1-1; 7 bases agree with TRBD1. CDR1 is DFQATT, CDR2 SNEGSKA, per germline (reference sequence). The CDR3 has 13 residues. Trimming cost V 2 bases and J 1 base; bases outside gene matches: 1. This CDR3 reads CSARWTGNTEAFF. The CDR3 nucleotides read TGCAGTGCTAGATGGACAGGGAACACTGAAGCTTTCTTT.